This TCR beta chain is from a study of shared clonotypes between healthy human individuals. Study information: Plates per donor: three CD4 naive, three CD4 memory, two CD8 naive, one CD8 memory.

The method was immunoSEQ multiplex PCR; TCRdb's version includes in-frame clones alone and lacks a portion of them. The table records 1.5 million to 2.5 million clones, about 95% of them present only once. Findings and caveats of the study: Some clonotypes were shared by all four sorted-subset donors, while others were not shared. The non-shared ones had lower generation probabilities than the shared ones.

Positively selected for CCR7, the CD45RO-negative cells used as naive CD8 cells excluded terminally differentiated effector memory CD45RA+ cells. Each sample came from a Caucasian adult donor living in Nashville, Tennessee. A word on this clone: Its antigen is undetermined.

Germline V CDR1 and CDR2: LNHDA, SQIVND (reference sequence). The CDR3 spans 17 residues. Trimming took 4 bases from V and 3 from J, leaving 16 bases between them. The chain links TRBV19 to TRBJ1-6; perhaps TRBD1 as D (6 bases). The TCR was taken from a man aged 18 to 29 in good health. The sequencing sample was made of naive CD8+ T cells sorted from blood. The CDR3: CASSNYRDDFYNSPLHF. The CDR3 DNA reads TGTGCCAGTAGTAACTACAGGGACGACTTCTATAATTCACCCCTCCACTTT.